Included here is one TCR beta chain sequence, with context. The antigen is unknown. This specimen belongs to a study of cytomegalovirus exposure and HLA in healthy donors. Overall study context: The 110 or so validation repertoires used a platform that matched the one used for the 600 to 750 first-cohort repertoires, as a later analysis reported. Study outcomes and limitations: The dataset shows that most TCR sequences were rare, while some public TCRs occurred in many donors.

The repertoire was sequenced with immunoSEQ multiplex PCR; TCRdb's copy has only in-frame clones and lacks some. The sample includes fewer than 400,000 clones, roughly 85% of them seen just once. The V end lost 4 bases, the J end lost 0 bases, and 10 bases lay between the germline ends. This CDR3 is 14 amino acids long. Germline V gene lookup returns CDR1 SGHRS and CDR2 YFSETQ. The chain combines TRBV5-1 with TRBJ1-1; D is perhaps TRBD1 (6 bases). The sequence derives from a woman under 30 in good health and CMV-seronegative. The sequenced material came from PBMCs. The DNA for the CDR3 is TGCGCCAGCAGCATGACAGGAGTGAACACTGAAGCTTTCTTT. It translates to CASSMTGVNTEAFF.